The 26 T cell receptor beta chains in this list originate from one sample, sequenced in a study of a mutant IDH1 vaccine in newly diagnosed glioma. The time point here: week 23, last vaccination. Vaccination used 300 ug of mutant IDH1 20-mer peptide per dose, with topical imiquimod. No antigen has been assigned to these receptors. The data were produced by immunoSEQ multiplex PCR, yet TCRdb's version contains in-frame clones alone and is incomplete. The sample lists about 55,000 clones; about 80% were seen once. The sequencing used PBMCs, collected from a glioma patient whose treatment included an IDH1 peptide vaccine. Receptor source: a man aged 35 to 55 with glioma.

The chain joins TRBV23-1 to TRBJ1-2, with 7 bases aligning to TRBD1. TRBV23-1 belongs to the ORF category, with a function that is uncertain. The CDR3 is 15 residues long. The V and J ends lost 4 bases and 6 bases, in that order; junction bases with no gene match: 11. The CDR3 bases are TGCGCCAGCAGTCCGGACAGGAGCAACCAAGATGGCTACACCTTC. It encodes CASSPDRSNQDGYTF.

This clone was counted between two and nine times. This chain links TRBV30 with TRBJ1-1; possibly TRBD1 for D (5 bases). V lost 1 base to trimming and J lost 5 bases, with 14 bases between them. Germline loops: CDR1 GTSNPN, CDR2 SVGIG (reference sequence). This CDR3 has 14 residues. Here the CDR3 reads CAWSEGNRRTEAFF. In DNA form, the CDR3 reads TGTGCCTGGAGTGAAGGGAACAGGAGGACTGAAGCTTTCTTT.

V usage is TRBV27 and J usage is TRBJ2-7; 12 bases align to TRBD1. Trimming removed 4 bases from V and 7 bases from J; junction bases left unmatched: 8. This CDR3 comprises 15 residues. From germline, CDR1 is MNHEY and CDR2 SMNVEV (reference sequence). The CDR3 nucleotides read TGTGCCAGCAGTTCCTCCGGGACAGGGGGCAATGAGCAGTACTTC. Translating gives CASSSSGTGGNEQYF.

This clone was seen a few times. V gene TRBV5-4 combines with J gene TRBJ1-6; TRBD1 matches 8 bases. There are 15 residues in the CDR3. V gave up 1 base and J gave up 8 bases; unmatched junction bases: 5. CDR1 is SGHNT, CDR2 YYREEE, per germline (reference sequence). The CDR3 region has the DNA TGTGCCAGCAGCTTGCAGGGGGCTGGTGATTCACCCCTCCACTTT. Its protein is CASSLQGAGDSPLHF.

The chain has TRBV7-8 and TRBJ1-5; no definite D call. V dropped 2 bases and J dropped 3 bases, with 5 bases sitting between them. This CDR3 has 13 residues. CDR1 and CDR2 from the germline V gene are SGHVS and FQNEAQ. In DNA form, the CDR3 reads TGTGCCAGCAGCTTACAGAACAATCAGCCCCAGCATTTT. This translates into CASSLQNNQPQHF.

CDR3 DNA sequence: TGTGCCAGCTCACCCAGGGGTAATGAAAAACTGTTTTTT. Translating gives CASSPRGNEKLFF. V is TRBV18 and J is TRBJ1-4, with D perhaps TRBD1 (6 bases). The V end lost 3 bases, the J end lost 4 bases, and 6 bases lay between the germline ends. Germline V gene lookup returns CDR1 KGHSH and CDR2 LQKENI. The CDR3 is made up of 13 amino acids.

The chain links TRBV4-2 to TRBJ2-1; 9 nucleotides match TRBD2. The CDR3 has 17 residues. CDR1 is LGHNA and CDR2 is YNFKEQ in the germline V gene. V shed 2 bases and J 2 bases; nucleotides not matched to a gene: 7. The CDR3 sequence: CASSQSSGGVAYNEQFF. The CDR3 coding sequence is TGTGCCAGCAGCCAAAGTAGCGGGGGCGTAGCCTACAATGAGCAGTTCTTC.

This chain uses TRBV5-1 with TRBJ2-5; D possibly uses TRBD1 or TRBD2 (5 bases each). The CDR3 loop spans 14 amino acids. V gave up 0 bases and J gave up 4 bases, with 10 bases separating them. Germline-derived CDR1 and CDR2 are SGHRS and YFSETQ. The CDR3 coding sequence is TGCGCCAGCAGCTTGGACCCAGGGACAGAGACCCAGTACTTC. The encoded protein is CASSLDPGTETQYF.

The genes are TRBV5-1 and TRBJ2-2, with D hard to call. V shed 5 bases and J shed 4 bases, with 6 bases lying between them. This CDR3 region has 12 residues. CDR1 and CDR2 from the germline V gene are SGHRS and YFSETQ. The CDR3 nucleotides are TGCGCCAGCAGAAGTGGCACCGGGGAGCTGTTTTTT. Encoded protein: CASRSGTGELFF.

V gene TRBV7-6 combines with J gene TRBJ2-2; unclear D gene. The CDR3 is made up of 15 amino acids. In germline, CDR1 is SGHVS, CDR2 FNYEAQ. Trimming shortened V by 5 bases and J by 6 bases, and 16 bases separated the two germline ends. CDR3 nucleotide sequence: TGTGCCAGCAGCATAAGGTCGACGGGCGCCGGGGAGCTGTTTTTT. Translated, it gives CASSIRSTGAGELFF.

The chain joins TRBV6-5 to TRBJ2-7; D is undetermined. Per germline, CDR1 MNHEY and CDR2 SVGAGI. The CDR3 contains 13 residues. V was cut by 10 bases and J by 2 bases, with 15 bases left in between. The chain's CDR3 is CATRTNPTYEQYF. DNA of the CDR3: TGTGCCACAAGGACGAATCCGACCTACGAGCAGTACTTC.

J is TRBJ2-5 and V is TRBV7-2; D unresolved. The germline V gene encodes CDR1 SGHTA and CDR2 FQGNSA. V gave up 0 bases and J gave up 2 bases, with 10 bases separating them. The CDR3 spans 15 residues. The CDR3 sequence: CASSLAVGNQETQYF. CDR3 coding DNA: TGTGCCAGCAGCTTAGCGGTAGGGAATCAAGAGACCCAGTACTTC. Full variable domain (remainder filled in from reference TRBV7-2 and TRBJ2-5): GAGVSQSPSNKVTEKGKDVELRCDPISGHTALYWYRQSLGQGLEFLIYFQGNSAPDKSGLPSDRFSAERTGGSVSTLTIQRTQQEDSAVYLCASSLAVGNQETQYFGPGTRLLVL.

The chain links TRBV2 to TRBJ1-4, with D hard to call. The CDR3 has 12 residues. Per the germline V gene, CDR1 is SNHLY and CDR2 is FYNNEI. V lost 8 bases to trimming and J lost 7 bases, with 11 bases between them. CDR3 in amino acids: CASLQVREKLFF. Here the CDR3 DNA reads TGTGCCAGCCTCCAAGTCCGTGAAAAACTGTTTTTT.

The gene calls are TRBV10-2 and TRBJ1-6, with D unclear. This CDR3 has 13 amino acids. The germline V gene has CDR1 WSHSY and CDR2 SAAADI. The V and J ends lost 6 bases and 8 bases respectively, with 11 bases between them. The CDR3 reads CASREERDSPLHF. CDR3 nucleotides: TGCGCCAGCAGAGAGGAAAGGGATTCACCCCTCCACTTT.

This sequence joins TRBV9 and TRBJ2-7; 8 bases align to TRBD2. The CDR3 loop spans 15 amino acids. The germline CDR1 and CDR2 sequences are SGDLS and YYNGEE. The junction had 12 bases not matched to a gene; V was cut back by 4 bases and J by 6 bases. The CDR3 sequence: CASSLTGGVDSEQYF. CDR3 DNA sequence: TGTGCCAGCAGCTTAACGGGGGGGGTCGATTCCGAGCAGTACTTC. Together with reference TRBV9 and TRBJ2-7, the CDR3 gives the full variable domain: DSGVTQTPKHLITATGQRVTLRCSPRSGDLSVYWYQQSLDQGLQFLIQYYNGEERAKGNILERFSAQQFPDLHSELNLSSLELGDSALYFCASSLTGGVDSEQYFGPGTRLTVT.

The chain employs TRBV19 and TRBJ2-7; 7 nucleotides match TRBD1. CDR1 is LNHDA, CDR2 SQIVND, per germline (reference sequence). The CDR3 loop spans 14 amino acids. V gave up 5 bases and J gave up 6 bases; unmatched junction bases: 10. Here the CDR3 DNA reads TGTGCCAGTAGTTGGGACAGTAAGGGTCCCGAGCAGTACTTC. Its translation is CASSWDSKGPEQYF.

Here the CDR3 DNA reads TGTGCCAGCTCACCGGTCTGGAGAAACACCATATATTTT. It is translated as CASSPVWRNTIYF. J is TRBJ1-3 and V is TRBV18, with D unresolved. Looked up from germline, CDR1 is KGHSH and CDR2 is LQKENI. There are 13 residues in the CDR3. V was pared by 3 bases and J by 5 bases, with 8 bases between.

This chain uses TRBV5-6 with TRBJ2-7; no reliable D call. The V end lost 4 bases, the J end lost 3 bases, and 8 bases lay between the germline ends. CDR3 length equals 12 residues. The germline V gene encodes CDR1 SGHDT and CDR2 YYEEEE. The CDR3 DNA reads TGTGCCAGCAGCGGGGTACTCTACGAGCAGTACTTC. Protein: CASSGVLYEQYF. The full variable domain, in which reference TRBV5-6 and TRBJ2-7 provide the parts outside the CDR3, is DAGVTQSPTHLIKTRGQQVTLRCSPKSGHDTVSWYQQALGQGPQFIFQYYEEEERQRGNFPDRFSGHQFPNYSSELNVNALLLGDSALYLCASSGVLYEQYFGPGTRLTVT.

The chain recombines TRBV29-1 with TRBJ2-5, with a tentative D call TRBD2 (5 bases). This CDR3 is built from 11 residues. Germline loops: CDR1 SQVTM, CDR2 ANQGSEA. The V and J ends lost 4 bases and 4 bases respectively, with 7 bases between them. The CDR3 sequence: CSVVEGETQYF. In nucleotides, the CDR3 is TGCAGCGTTGTAGAGGGAGAGACCCAGTACTTC.

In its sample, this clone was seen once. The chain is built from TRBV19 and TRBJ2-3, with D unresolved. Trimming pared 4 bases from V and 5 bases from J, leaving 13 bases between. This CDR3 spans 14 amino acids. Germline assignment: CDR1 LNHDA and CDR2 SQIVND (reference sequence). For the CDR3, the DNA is TGTGCCAGTAGTAATCGTGGGCTCGTAGATACGCAGTATTTT. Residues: CASSNRGLVDTQYF.

The CDR3 is CASSFTGVRSPLHF. The CDR3 DNA reads TGTGCCAGCAGCTTCACAGGGGTGAGGTCACCCCTCCACTTT. This sequence joins TRBV5-4 and TRBJ1-6; 7 bases are shared with TRBD1. This CDR3 has 14 amino acids. The germline CDR1 and CDR2 sequences are SGHNT and YYREEE (reference sequence). Trimming took 2 bases from V and 10 from J; bases not matched to a gene: 6.

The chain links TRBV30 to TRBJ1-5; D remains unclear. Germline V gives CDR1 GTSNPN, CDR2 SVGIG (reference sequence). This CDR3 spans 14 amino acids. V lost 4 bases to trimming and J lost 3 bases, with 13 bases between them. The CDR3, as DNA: TGTGCCTGGAATCACCCCCTTAACAATCAGCCCCAGCATTTT. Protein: CAWNHPLNNQPQHF.

In DNA form, the CDR3 reads TGTGCCACCAGCGCCCGGACAGGGGCCCTAGAGCAGTACTTC. Protein: CATSARTGALEQYF. The chain links TRBV15 to TRBJ2-7; 9 nucleotides line up with TRBD1. The CDR3 is 14 residues long. CDR1 is LNHNV, CDR2 YYDKDF, per germline (reference sequence). V was clipped by 5 bases and J by 7 bases; unmatched bases: 9.

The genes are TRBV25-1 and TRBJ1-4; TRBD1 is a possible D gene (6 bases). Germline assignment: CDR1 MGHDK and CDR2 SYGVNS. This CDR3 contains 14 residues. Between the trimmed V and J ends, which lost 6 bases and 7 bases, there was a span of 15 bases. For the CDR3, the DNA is TGTGCCAGCAGACCACAGGGAGGGGGTGAAAAACTGTTTTTT. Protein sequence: CASRPQGGGEKLFF.

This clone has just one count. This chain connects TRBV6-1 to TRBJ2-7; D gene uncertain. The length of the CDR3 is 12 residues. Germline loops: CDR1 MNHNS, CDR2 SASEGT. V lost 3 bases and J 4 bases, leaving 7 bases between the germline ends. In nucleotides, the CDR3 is TGTGCCAGCAGTGATTTCGGTTACGAGCAGTACTTC. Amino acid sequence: CASSDFGYEQYF.

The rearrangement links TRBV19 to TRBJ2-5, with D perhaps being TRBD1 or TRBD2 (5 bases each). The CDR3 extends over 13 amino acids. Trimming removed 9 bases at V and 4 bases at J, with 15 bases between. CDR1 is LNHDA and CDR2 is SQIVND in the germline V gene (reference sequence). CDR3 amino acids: CASGQQGGETQYF. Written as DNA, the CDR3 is TGTGCCAGCGGACAACAAGGAGGAGAGACCCAGTACTTC.